This T cell receptor (beta chain) was profiled in a study of cytomegalovirus exposure and HLA in healthy donors. The CDR3 has 18 amino acids. Germline loops: CDR1 MGHRA, CDR2 YSYEKL. The V and J ends lost 1 base and 5 bases, in that order; junction bases with no gene match: 14. The study, taken as a whole, reports: Within an earlier analysis, most TCR beta V segments proved productive either about 90% or about 30% of the time. Analysis was carried out at a later point, and it linked a missense DCLRE1C variant to TCR beta V- and J-gene trimming.

Use of 60 Vbeta and 13 Jbeta primers characterized the PCR. Libraries were prepared by immunoSEQ multiplex PCR; TCRdb keeps only in-frame clonotypes and omits some of them. The table lists about 220,000 clones, around 76% of them singletons. As concerns this clone: Antigen specificity is unknown.

The chain couples TRBV4-1 to TRBJ2-1; 7 bases align to TRBD2. This TCR derives from a man aged 40-49 years in good health and CMV-seropositive. Sequenced input: PBMCs. The CDR3 nucleotides read TGCGCCAGCAGCCAAGTGGACTTAGGGCTAGCGGCAGACAATGAGCAGTTCTTC. Protein product: CASSQVDLGLAADNEQFF.